This TCR beta chain was sequenced during a study of control samples from healthy donors and cancer patients. This table comes from immunoSEQ multiplex PCR, and its TCRdb copy is limited to in-frame clones, with some not included. The sample has fewer than 90,000 clones, approximately 90% seen once. Germline trimming cut 5 bases from V and 5 bases from J; bases unmatched to any gene: 13. The CDR3 has 16 amino acids. Per germline, CDR1 MNHEY and CDR2 SMNVEV (reference sequence). This chain connects TRBV27 to TRBJ2-5; 8 nucleotides match TRBD2. The sequenced sample was PBMCs. The clonotype was recovered from a woman aged 55-70 years with head and neck cancer. The CDR3 DNA reads TGTGCCAGCAGTCCGACTGGGACTAGTGCTTCGGAGACCCAGTACTTC. Translating it yields CASSPTGTSASETQYF.